This TCR beta chain comes out of a study of T cell therapy after organ transplantation. Regarding this clone: The target antigen is unknown.

TCRdb's table, derived via immunoSEQ multiplex PCR, lists solely in-frame clones and lacks some. The sample includes about 19,000 clones, around 81% of them seen just once. CDR3 length: 16 amino acids. CDR1 and CDR2 from the germline V gene are SGHTS and YDEGEE. Trimming shortened V by 0 bases and J by 4 bases, and 16 bases separated the two germline ends. Time point described: 4-8 weeks after completion of therapy. This TCR derives from a human patient who had received a solid organ transplant and had CMV disease. The T cells may come from the graft donor. Sequences were derived from CD8+ T cells from blood, sampled after autologous CMV-specific T cell therapy. The J gene is TRBJ1-1, the V gene TRBV5-8, with D unresolved. As DNA, the CDR3 is TGTGCCAGCAGCTTGGCCAGACGTCTAAGGAGCACTGAAGCTTTCTTT. This gives the protein CASSLARRLRSTEAFF.